This passage covers 7 T cell receptor beta chains from one sample sequenced in a study of T cells in localized non-small cell lung cancer. Profiled with immunoSEQ multiplex PCR; TCRdb holds only in-frame clones, not every one. Among 25,000 to 35,000 clones, over 80% were seen once, and the ten largest hold approximately 5.2%. Source: PBMCs, taken before any cancer treatment. The source of these receptors is a man aged 35 to 69 with stage II lung adenocarcinoma.

The J gene is TRBJ2-7, the V gene TRBV4-3; unclear D gene. Between the trimmed V and J ends, which lost 1 base and 0 bases, there was a span of 13 bases. CDR3 length equals 16 residues. Germline CDR1 reads LGHNA; CDR2 reads YSLEER. CDR3 in DNA: TGCGCCAGCAGCCAAGCGTCGAGCCCTAGCTCCTACGAGCAGTACTTC. Translating it yields CASSQASSPSSYEQYF.

This chain joins TRBV7-3 and TRBJ2-2, with TRBD2 matching 8 bases. With V trimmed by 2 bases and J by 11 bases, 1 base remained unmatched. CDR1 is SGHTA and CDR2 is FQGTGA in the germline V gene. The CDR3 has 12 amino acids. CDR3 DNA: TGTGCCAGCAGCTTAGCGGGGGGAGAGCTGTTTTTT. As protein: CASSLAGGELFF.

The CDR3 nucleotides are TGTGCCAGCAGCCTCGAGGCGGGTCGGACTGAAGCTTTCTTT. Encoded protein: CASSLEAGRTEAFF. This chain links TRBV9 with TRBJ1-1; D is uncertain. V dropped 4 bases and J dropped 5 bases, with 15 bases sitting between them. Germline CDR1 reads SGDLS; CDR2 reads YYNGEE. The CDR3 is made up of 14 amino acids.

V and J are TRBV4-1 and TRBJ2-3; 8 positions agree with TRBD1. With V trimmed by 0 bases and J by 4 bases, 9 bases remained unmatched. The CDR3 loop spans 17 amino acids. Germline V gene data show CDR1 as MGHRA and CDR2 as YSYEKL. Here the CDR3 DNA reads TGCGCCAGCAGCCAAGATCAGGGGGCGCTATCTGCAGATACGCAGTATTTT. The encoded protein is CASSQDQGALSADTQYF.

The CDR3 coding sequence is TGTGCCAGCACCTCGAGACTGGGGACCGGGGAGCTGTTTTTT. Protein: CASTSRLGTGELFF. The chain links TRBV2 to TRBJ2-2; no firm D call. Trimming took off 7 bases at V and 5 bases at J, with 14 bases between the two ends. Germline V CDR1 and CDR2: SNHLY, FYNNEI. The CDR3 loop spans 14 amino acids.

This chain joins TRBV29-1 and TRBJ1-5; 9 bases map to TRBD1. Per the germline V gene, CDR1 is SQVTM and CDR2 is ANQGSEA. The V and J ends lost 7 bases and 6 bases, in that order; junction bases with no gene match: 7. The CDR3 covers 13 residues. CDR3 sequence (DNA): TGCAGCGCTGGGGGACAGGGCGGTCAGCCCCAGCATTTT. Its protein product is CSAGGQGGQPQHF.

The rearrangement links TRBV7-8 to TRBJ2-7; the D is unclear. This CDR3 has 15 residues. Germline V gives CDR1 SGHVS, CDR2 FQNEAQ. The V end was cut by 4 bases, the J end by 3 bases, with 16 bases between. Written as DNA, the CDR3 is TGTGCCAGCAGCTCCAACTTGGCCGACGGCTACGAGCAGTACTTC. Translated: CASSSNLADGYEQYF.